This T cell receptor (beta chain) was identified during a study of blood T cell repertoires in COVID-19. Study overall: Sample material is recorded as cDNA or gDNA derived from T cells, B-cell-depleted T cells, or PBMCs.

V gave up 5 bases and J gave up 7 bases, with 17 bases separating them. The CDR3 covers 14 residues. Germline CDR1 MNHNY, CDR2 SVGAGI (reference sequence). The assay was immunoSEQ multiplex PCR, and TCRdb's table has in-frame clones only and misses some. The table includes nearly 95,000 clones, almost 90% detected once. The V call is TRBV6-6, the J call TRBJ1-2; the D is unclear. The sequence was obtained from a human donor with active COVID-19. The donor label of this sample is uncertain. The sequenced sample consisted of peripheral blood. The CDR3 here is CASSQTEKSGGYTF. CDR3 DNA: TGTGCCAGCAGTCAGACGGAGAAAAGTGGTGGCTACACCTTC.